The sequence of this TCR beta chain was determined in a study of blood T cell repertoires in COVID-19. For the study at large: T cells, B-cell-depleted T cells, or PBMCs provided the cDNA or gDNA that served as material.

Authors' processing steps: From reference gene primer amplification, estimates of nucleated cell counts were derived. Generated by immunoSEQ multiplex PCR, the TCRdb table keeps only in-frame clones and is missing some. Clone size and V and J calls were adopted from that table, with D and trimming inferred from the DNA. The data contain around 140,000 clones, roughly nine tenths of them singletons. Material: peripheral blood. The source of this sequence is a human donor with COVID-19, enrolled during active disease. The donor label of this sample is uncertain.

Here the CDR3 reads CASSVGSGLSGYTF. The CDR3 bases are TGTGCCAGCAGCGTAGGTTCGGGGTTGAGTGGCTACACCTTC. The rearrangement joins TRBV9 to TRBJ1-2; D remains unclear. With 0 bases removed from V and 7 bases from J, the gap between germline ends came to 13 bases. The CDR3 contains 14 residues. Germline V gene data show CDR1 as SGDLS and CDR2 as YYNGEE.